This T cell receptor (beta chain) was identified in a study of cytomegalovirus exposure and HLA in healthy donors. Looked up from germline, CDR1 is MDHEN and CDR2 is SYDVKM. The V end lost 5 bases, the J end lost 4 bases, and 15 bases lay between the germline ends. The CDR3 extends over 14 amino acids. PCR primers comprised 60 Vbeta and 13 Jbeta primers. Generated by immunoSEQ multiplex PCR, the TCRdb table keeps only in-frame clones and is missing some. The repertoire holds 130,000 or so clones, with roughly four fifths as singletons. Comments on this clone: Its target is unknown.

Study conclusions and caveats: Most TCR sequences were uncommon, yet certain public TCRs appeared in many donors. TCR beta V- and J-gene trimming was later associated with a missense DCLRE1C variant. Presence/absence analysis assumed near-uniform sequencing depth across donors. Analysis was performed later, and it showed HLA-associated TCR beta chains to be more clonally expanded than equally common others.

The chain employs TRBV28 and TRBJ2-7, with a tentative D call TRBD2 (6 bases). Sequencing was performed on PBMCs. This clonotype was obtained from a man aged 18-30 years in good health and CMV-seropositive. The DNA of the CDR3 is TGTGCCAGCAGTACCCCGACTAGGGGTTACGAGCAGTACTTC. Protein sequence: CASSTPTRGYEQYF.